These 11 T cell receptor beta chains share one sample of origin, sequenced in a study of low-dose radiotherapy and immunotherapy resistance in tumors. Gene-specific TRAV and TRBV primers were used for first-strand cDNA, covering alpha and beta chains. PCR amplification of the TCRs was performed with Phusion for 20 PCR cycles, and it relied on a constant-region primer together with a V-primer adapter. TCRdb itself ran the reads through MiXCR, one entry per CDR3 protein. The repertoire holds tens of thousands of distinct CDR3 sequences, with less than 30% as singletons. As to time point: after trial treatment. Treatment in this sample: LDRT plus nivolumab, ipilimumab, low-dose cyclophosphamide and aspirin (RACIN trial). Sequences were derived from PBMCs, sampled after low-dose radiotherapy plus immunotherapy. Source of these receptors: a male donor with prostate cancer.

Comments on this clonotype: This likely came from a read error, as a far larger clone is one base away. The chain has TRBV7-2 and TRBJ2-1; D is perhaps TRBD1 (5 bases). The ends were cut back, 1 base at V and 10 bases at J, with 14 bases in the middle. The CDR3 contains 14 residues. From germline, CDR1 is SGHTA and CDR2 FQGNSA. DNA for the CDR3: TGTGCCAGCAGCTTAGGGGGCATACCCTACGAGCAGTTCTTC. Amino acid sequence: CASSLGGIPYEQFF.

This clonotype was counted between two and nine times. The V gene is TRBV6-6, the J gene TRBJ2-2, with 7 bases aligning to TRBD1. CDR3 length: 16 residues. From germline, CDR1 is MNHNY and CDR2 SVGAGI (reference sequence). Trimming at V came to 6 bases and at J to 5 bases, leaving 12 bases not matched to a gene. Written as DNA, the CDR3 is TGTGCCAGCAGCCCACTGTCCACAGGGGAAACCGGGGAGCTGTTTTTT. Its translation is CASSPLSTGETGELFF.

As for this clonotype: This likely stems from a read error, as it lies one base from a far larger clone. This sequence joins TRBV6-8 and TRBJ1-1; D is possibly TRBD1 (6 bases). In germline, CDR1 is MNHGY, CDR2 SAAAGT. The CDR3 has 13 amino acids. CDR3 nucleotides: TGTGCCAGCACTTACCGCAGGGGCACTGAAGCTTTCTTT. The encoded protein is CASTYRRGTEAFF.

With respect to this clonotype: A far larger clone lies a single base away; this is likely a read error. The V call is TRBV5-1, the J call TRBJ2-5, with 13 bases identical to TRBD2. This CDR3 is 20 amino acids long. Germline V gene data show CDR1 as SGHRS and CDR2 as YFSETQ. The V gene end was trimmed by 4 bases and the J gene end by 11 bases; junction bases not matched to a gene: 26. The CDR3, as DNA: TGCGCCAGCAGCCCCGGGACTAGCGGGACACCACACCGTGCTCACAATGAGCAGTACTTC. Translated: CASSPGTSGTPHRAHNEQYF.

This clonotype was picked up many times. V and J are TRBV5-1 and TRBJ2-1; 8 bases match TRBD2. J was trimmed by 3 bases and V by 3 bases; bases with no gene match: 5. CDR1 and CDR2 (germline): SGHRS, YFSETQ. The CDR3 spans 15 residues. CDR3 bases: TGCGCCAGCAGCTCGGGACTAGGAGACTACAATGAGCAGTTCTTC. Its protein is CASSSGLGDYNEQFF. Full variable domain (remainder filled in from reference TRBV5-1 and TRBJ2-1): KAGVTQTPRYLIKTRGQQVTLSCSPISGHRSVSWYQQTPGQGLQFLFEYFSETQRNKGNFPGRFSGRQFSNSRSEMNVSTLELGDSALYLCASSSGLGDYNEQFFGPGTRLTVL.

In this sample, this clonotype turned up a few times. The rearrangement joins TRBV5-4 to TRBJ1-1, with 8 bases matching TRBD1. Per germline, CDR1 SGHNT and CDR2 YYREEE (reference sequence). There are 14 residues in the CDR3. V trimming: 5 bases; J trimming: 1 base; junction bases outside the gene matches: 4. The CDR3 nucleotides are TGTGCCAGCAGTACAGGGGGACGGAACACTGAAGCTTTCTTT. Translating it yields CASSTGGRNTEAFF.

Ten or more counts support this clonotype. The chain employs TRBV28 and TRBJ1-4, with 7 bases matching TRBD1. The trim removed 5 bases at V and 8 bases at J, leaving 20 bases unmatched. The germline CDR1 and CDR2 sequences are MDHEN and SYDVKM. This CDR3 has 18 residues. CDR3: CASSPIVGFEQGNEKLFF. The CDR3 DNA follows: TGTGCCAGCAGTCCTATTGTCGGGTTTGAACAGGGGAACGAAAAACTGTTTTTT.

A word on this clonotype: This probably arose from a read error, given a far larger clone one base away. This rearrangement joins TRBV3-1 to TRBJ2-1, with 7 positions matching TRBD2. Germline V gives CDR1 LGHDT, CDR2 YNNKEL (reference sequence). J was trimmed by 10 bases and V by 0 bases; bases with no gene match: 12. CDR3 length equals 16 residues. DNA of the CDR3: TGTGCCAGCAGCCAAGATTTGGTAGCGGGTACCTACGAGCAGTTCTTC. It yields the protein CASSQDLVAGTYEQFF.

This clonotype was seen repeatedly, ten times or more. The J gene is TRBJ2-7, the V gene TRBV5-5, with TRBD1 matching over 7 bases. From germline, CDR1 is SGHKS and CDR2 YYEKEE (reference sequence). After removal of 0 bases from V and 0 bases from J, the junction contained 0 bases not matched to a gene. The CDR3 has 14 residues. CDR3 sequence reads: CASSLGDSSYEQYF. For the CDR3, the DNA is TGTGCCAGCAGCTTGGGGGACAGCTCCTACGAGCAGTACTTC.

As for this clonotype: A far more abundant clone sits one base away, making this likely a read error. V gene TRBV26 combines with J gene TRBJ1-1; TRBD1 is taken as the D call from the table, unchecked against the DNA. TRBV26 is termed a pseudogene. The CDR3 loop spans 13 amino acids. The CDR3 region has the DNA TGTGTCAGCAGTTTCCGGGCGCCCACTGAAGCTTTCTTT. Translating gives CVSSFRAPTEAFF.

This clonotype was observed at least ten times. The V and J genes are TRBV20-1 and TRBJ2-5; TRBD2 agrees at 9 bases. CDR3 length: 16 amino acids. Trimming took 0 bases from V and 4 from J; bases not matched to a gene: 9. Germline lookup yields CDR1 DFQATT and CDR2 SNEGSKA (reference sequence). The CDR3 loop is CSAREHGGRAGETQYF. The CDR3 region has the DNA TGCAGTGCTAGAGAGCACGGCGGGAGGGCCGGAGAGACCCAGTACTTC.